This note documents a single T cell receptor beta chain sequence. Per the original methods: Estimation of nucleated cell counts was performed using reference gene primer amplification. Assay used: immunoSEQ multiplex PCR; TCRdb lists only in-frame clones, some missing. V and J calls and clone size are those listed in that table; D and trimming were worked out from the DNA. The sample carries 35,000 to 50,000 clones, approximately 85% recorded once. The record originates from a study of blood T cell repertoires in COVID-19. For the study at large: Whether acute or convalescent, the COVID-19 samples came from the United States, Italy and Spain. PBMCs, B-cell-depleted T cells, or T cells provided the cDNA or gDNA that made up the material.

Germline lookup yields CDR1 SGHDT and CDR2 YYEEEE. The CDR3 has 16 residues. V shed 4 bases, J shed 4 bases, and the junction held 8 bases outside the gene matches. This rearrangement joins TRBV5-6 to TRBJ2-2, with 9 bases that match TRBD2. This TCR came from a man aged 60-69 years with acute or convalescent COVID-19. The sequenced sample consisted of peripheral blood. Here the CDR3 reads CASSLVGREGTGELFF. DNA of the CDR3: TGTGCCAGCAGCCTCGTAGGGCGGGAGGGCACCGGGGAGCTGTTTTTT.